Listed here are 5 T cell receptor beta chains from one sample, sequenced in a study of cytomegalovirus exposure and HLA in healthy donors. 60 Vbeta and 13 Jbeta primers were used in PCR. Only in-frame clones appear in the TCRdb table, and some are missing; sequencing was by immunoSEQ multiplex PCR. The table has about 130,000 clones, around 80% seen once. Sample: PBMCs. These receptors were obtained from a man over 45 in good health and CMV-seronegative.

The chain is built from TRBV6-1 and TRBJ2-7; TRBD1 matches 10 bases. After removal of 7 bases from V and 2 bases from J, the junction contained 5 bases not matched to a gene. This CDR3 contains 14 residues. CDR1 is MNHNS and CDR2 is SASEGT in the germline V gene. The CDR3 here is CASMRDRGPYEQYV. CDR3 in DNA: TGTGCCAGCATGAGGGACAGGGGACCCTACGAGCAGTACGTC.

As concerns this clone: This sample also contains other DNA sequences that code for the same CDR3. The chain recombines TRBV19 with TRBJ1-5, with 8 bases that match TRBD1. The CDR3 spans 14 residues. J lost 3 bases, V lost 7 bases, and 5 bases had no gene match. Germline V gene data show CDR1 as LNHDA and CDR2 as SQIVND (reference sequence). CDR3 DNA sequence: TGTGCCAGTACGGGGACAGGACCCAATCAGCCCCAGCATTTT. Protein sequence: CASTGTGPNQPQHF.

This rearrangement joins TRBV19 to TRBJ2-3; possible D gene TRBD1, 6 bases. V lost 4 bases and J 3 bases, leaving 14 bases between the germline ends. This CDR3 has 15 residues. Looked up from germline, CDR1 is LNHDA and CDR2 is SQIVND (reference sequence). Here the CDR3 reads CASSRQGLRTDTQYF. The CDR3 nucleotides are TGTGCCAGTAGTAGGCAGGGGTTAAGGACAGATACGCAGTATTTT.

For the CDR3, the DNA is TGTGCCAGCAGCGTATCGACAGGGAGCACCTACGAGCAGTACTTC. The encoded protein is CASSVSTGSTYEQYF. V gene TRBV9 combines with J gene TRBJ2-7, with TRBD1 matching over 7 bases. CDR3 length equals 15 residues. V lost 1 base, J lost 2 bases, and 6 bases stayed unmatched. The germline CDR1 and CDR2 sequences are SGDLS and YYNGEE.

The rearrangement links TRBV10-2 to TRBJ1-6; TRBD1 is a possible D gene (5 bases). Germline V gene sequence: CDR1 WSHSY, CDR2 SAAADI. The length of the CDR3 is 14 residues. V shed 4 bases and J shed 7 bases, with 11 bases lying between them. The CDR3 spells CASSVGGGNSPLHF. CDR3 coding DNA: TGCGCCAGCAGTGTCGGGGGTGGAAATTCACCCCTCCACTTT.